This TCR beta chain came from a study of blood T cell repertoires in COVID-19. Background on the study: T cells, B-cell-depleted T cells, or PBMCs provided the cDNA or gDNA that served as material.

The assay was immunoSEQ multiplex PCR, and TCRdb's table has in-frame clones only and misses some. Among 220,000 or so clones, more than 80% were seen once, and the ten largest hold roughly 3%. Sequenced: PBMCs or T cells enriched from blood (not recorded which). This receptor was identified in a young woman in a cohort exposed to, infected with or recovered from COVID-19 (not recorded which).

In DNA, the CDR3 is TGTGCCAGCAGTTCGGGACTAGGGGATGAGCAGTTCTTC. It specifies CASSSGLGDEQFF. The chain combines TRBV6-2 or TRBV6-3 with TRBJ2-1; 8 nucleotides match TRBD2. The CDR3 is made up of 13 amino acids. Trimming at V came to 4 bases and at J to 8 bases, leaving 4 bases not matched to a gene. CDR1 is MNHEY, CDR2 SVGEGT, per germline.